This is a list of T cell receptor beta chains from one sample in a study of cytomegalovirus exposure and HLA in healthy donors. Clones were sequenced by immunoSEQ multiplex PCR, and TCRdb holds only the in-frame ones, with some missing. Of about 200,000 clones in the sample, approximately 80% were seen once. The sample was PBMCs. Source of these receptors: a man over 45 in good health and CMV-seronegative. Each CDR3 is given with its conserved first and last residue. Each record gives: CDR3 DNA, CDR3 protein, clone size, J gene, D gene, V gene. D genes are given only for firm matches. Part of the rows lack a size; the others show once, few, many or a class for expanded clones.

cdr3_nt: TGCGCCAGCAGCTTGCAGGGGGCAGGCACAGATACGCAGTATTTT
cdr3_aa: CASSLQGAGTDTQYF
clone_size: .
j_call: TRBJ2-3
d_call: TRBD1
v_call: TRBV5-1

cdr3_nt: TGCAGCGGGACAGCGGCCTACGAGCAGTACTTC
cdr3_aa: CSGTAAYEQYF
clone_size: once
j_call: TRBJ2-7
d_call: .
v_call: TRBV29-1

cdr3_nt: TGTGCCAGCAGCCCTGGGACAGGGATTTCCTACGAGCAGTACTTC
cdr3_aa: CASSPGTGISYEQYF
clone_size: .
j_call: TRBJ2-7
d_call: TRBD1
v_call: TRBV27

cdr3_nt: TGCGCCAGCAGCTGGCAGTCCGGTGGGGGGAATGAGCAGTTCTTC
cdr3_aa: CASSWQSGGGNEQFF
clone_size: .
j_call: TRBJ2-1
d_call: .
v_call: TRBV5-1

cdr3_nt: TGCGCCAGCAGCGCAGACCCCGGGGAGGCCAAAAACATTCAGTACTTC
cdr3_aa: CASSADPGEAKNIQYF
clone_size: few
j_call: TRBJ2-4
d_call: .
v_call: TRBV5-1

cdr3_nt: TGCAGCGTTGACGCTCATACGGGGAGTAACTATGGCTACACCTTC
cdr3_aa: CSVDAHTGSNYGYTF
clone_size: .
j_call: TRBJ1-2
d_call: .
v_call: TRBV29-1

cdr3_nt: TGTGCCACCAGCAGAGATGCGCCGGAGCCCCAGCATTTT
cdr3_aa: CATSRDAPEPQHF
clone_size: .
j_call: TRBJ1-5
d_call: .
v_call: TRBV15

cdr3_nt: TGTGCCAGCAGTTACTCGGCGGGAGCCCCCGGGGAGCTGTTTTTT
cdr3_aa: CASSYSAGAPGELFF
clone_size: .
j_call: TRBJ2-2
d_call: TRBD2
v_call: TRBV6-6

cdr3_nt: TGTGCCTGGCCGGGACTCTGGCCAAAAAGTCGCGAGCAGTACTTC
cdr3_aa: CAWPGLWPKSREQYF
clone_size: .
j_call: TRBJ2-7
d_call: .
v_call: TRBV30

cdr3_nt: TGTGCCAGCAGCTTCGTTGGGGGAGGTCAGCCCCAGCATTTT
cdr3_aa: CASSFVGGGQPQHF
clone_size: .
j_call: TRBJ1-5
d_call: .
v_call: TRBV11-2

cdr3_nt: TGTGCCAGCAGCTTAAACAGGGTCCGGCCTGAAGCTTTCTTT
cdr3_aa: CASSLNRVRPEAFF
clone_size: .
j_call: TRBJ1-1
d_call: .
v_call: TRBV5-4

cdr3_nt: TGCGCCAGCACCTCCCTCCCTTCCCAAGAGACCCAGTACTTC
cdr3_aa: CASTSLPSQETQYF
clone_size: .
j_call: TRBJ2-5
d_call: .
v_call: TRBV5-1

cdr3_nt: TGTGCCAGCAGCTTAGCTAACGCCGGGGAGCTGTTTTTT
cdr3_aa: CASSLANAGELFF
clone_size: once
j_call: TRBJ2-2
d_call: .
v_call: TRBV11-2

cdr3_nt: TGTGCCAGCAGTACACGGGCGGGCGAGCAGTACTTC
cdr3_aa: CASSTRAGEQYF
clone_size: .
j_call: TRBJ2-7
d_call: .
v_call: TRBV6-1

cdr3_nt: TGTGCCAGCAGCGTAGGATTTACACAGGACGAGCAGTACTTC
cdr3_aa: CASSVGFTQDEQYF
clone_size: .
j_call: TRBJ2-7
d_call: .
v_call: TRBV9

cdr3_nt: TGTGCCAGCAGCTTAGGGAGGGGACGCTCCTACAATGAGCAGTTCTTC
cdr3_aa: CASSLGRGRSYNEQFF
clone_size: .
j_call: TRBJ2-1
d_call: .
v_call: TRBV11-2

cdr3_nt: TGTGCCAGCAGTTACGCCGCAGATGTGGGGCGGACTGAAGCTTTCTTT
cdr3_aa: CASSYAADVGRTEAFF
clone_size: .
j_call: TRBJ1-1
d_call: .
v_call: TRBV6-5

cdr3_nt: TGTGCCAGTAGTCCTAGCGGGAGCATGTACGAGCAGTACTTC
cdr3_aa: CASSPSGSMYEQYF
clone_size: .
j_call: TRBJ2-7
d_call: TRBD2
v_call: TRBV19

cdr3_nt: TGTGCCAGCTCATCGTCCGGGACAGGGTTAAACAATGAGCAGTTCTTC
cdr3_aa: CASSSSGTGLNNEQFF
clone_size: once
j_call: TRBJ2-1
d_call: TRBD1
v_call: TRBV18

cdr3_nt: TGTGCCAGCAGCTTGCCCTTGATAGGGAGGTCTTTCACCGGGGAGCTGTTTTTT
cdr3_aa: CASSLPLIGRSFTGELFF
clone_size: .
j_call: TRBJ2-2
d_call: .
v_call: TRBV7-2

cdr3_nt: TGTGCCAGCCGCCCCTGGTCAGGAACGCAGTATTTT
cdr3_aa: CASRPWSGTQYF
clone_size: .
j_call: TRBJ2-3
d_call: .
v_call: TRBV11-2

cdr3_nt: TGTGCCAGCAGCCAAGGAGGGACGGAGGGGAATGAGCAGTTCTTC
cdr3_aa: CASSQGGTEGNEQFF
clone_size: .
j_call: TRBJ2-1
d_call: .
v_call: TRBV4-2

cdr3_nt: TGCGCCAGCAGCTTGGTTAGACGGGCAGATACGCAGTATTTT
cdr3_aa: CASSLVRRADTQYF
clone_size: .
j_call: TRBJ2-3
d_call: .
v_call: TRBV5-1

cdr3_nt: TGCAGCGTTGGGGGGCGGAGCTCCTACAATGAGCAGTTCTTC
cdr3_aa: CSVGGRSSYNEQFF
clone_size: .
j_call: TRBJ2-1
d_call: .
v_call: TRBV29-1

cdr3_nt: TGTGCCAGAACAGGGGCTGAAGCTTTCTTT
cdr3_aa: CARTGAEAFF
clone_size: .
j_call: TRBJ1-1
d_call: TRBD1
v_call: TRBV27

cdr3_nt: TGTGCCACCAGCCGGGGACAGGGGATCGGTAATGAAAAACTGTTTTTT
cdr3_aa: CATSRGQGIGNEKLFF
clone_size: .
j_call: TRBJ1-4
d_call: TRBD1
v_call: TRBV15

cdr3_nt: TGCGCCAGCAGCTTGCGGGTTCAGGGAGAGACCCAGTACTTC
cdr3_aa: CASSLRVQGETQYF
clone_size: .
j_call: TRBJ2-5
d_call: .
v_call: TRBV5-1

cdr3_nt: TGTGCCAGCAGCTTGGTGGTGGGACACGAGCAGTACTTC
cdr3_aa: CASSLVVGHEQYF
clone_size: .
j_call: TRBJ2-7
d_call: .
v_call: TRBV5-4

cdr3_nt: TGTGCCAGCAGTACATGGGACAGGGGAGGGAGTGAGCAGTTCTTC
cdr3_aa: CASSTWDRGGSEQFF
clone_size: .
j_call: TRBJ2-1
d_call: TRBD1
v_call: TRBV27

cdr3_nt: TGTGCCAGCAGCGGCGGACTAGTAGGATCCTACGAGCAGTACTTC
cdr3_aa: CASSGGLVGSYEQYF
clone_size: few
j_call: TRBJ2-7
d_call: TRBD2
v_call: TRBV6-1

cdr3_nt: TGTGCCAGTAGTATATTCGAGGGAGTTCCCACAGATACGCAGTATTTT
cdr3_aa: CASSIFEGVPTDTQYF
clone_size: .
j_call: TRBJ2-3
d_call: .
v_call: TRBV19

cdr3_nt: TGTGCCAGCAGCTTATCAGGGGTGGAAGAGACCCAGTACTTC
cdr3_aa: CASSLSGVEETQYF
clone_size: .
j_call: TRBJ2-5
d_call: .
v_call: TRBV7-2

cdr3_nt: TGTGCCAGCAGCCGACTAGCGGGAGGGTCCTACGAGCAGTACTTC
cdr3_aa: CASSRLAGGSYEQYF
clone_size: .
j_call: TRBJ2-7
d_call: TRBD2
v_call: TRBV7-3

cdr3_nt: TGTGCCAGCAGCGCAGGACTAGCCGATTACGAGCAGTACTTC
cdr3_aa: CASSAGLADYEQYF
clone_size: .
j_call: TRBJ2-7
d_call: TRBD2
v_call: TRBV9

cdr3_nt: TGCGCCAGCAGCCCCCGACTAGCGGGAGGGCCAGATACGCAGTATTTT
cdr3_aa: CASSPRLAGGPDTQYF
clone_size: .
j_call: TRBJ2-3
d_call: TRBD2
v_call: TRBV5-1

cdr3_nt: TGTGCCACCAGCAGAGATAGAGGACAGTTCGTCTCTGGGGCCAACGTCCTGACTTTC
cdr3_aa: CATSRDRGQFVSGANVLTF
clone_size: .
j_call: TRBJ2-6
d_call: .
v_call: TRBV15

cdr3_nt: TGTGCCAGCAGTCGACAGGGTGGAGATGGCTACACCTTC
cdr3_aa: CASSRQGGDGYTF
clone_size: .
j_call: TRBJ1-2
d_call: TRBD1
v_call: TRBV6-1

cdr3_nt: TGTGCCAGCAGCTTGGACGGGAGAGGCTACGAGCAGTACTTC
cdr3_aa: CASSLDGRGYEQYF
clone_size: .
j_call: TRBJ2-7
d_call: .
v_call: TRBV7-9

cdr3_nt: TGTGCCAGCAGGGGGAGTGGGGCCAACGTCCTGACTTTC
cdr3_aa: CASRGSGANVLTF
clone_size: .
j_call: TRBJ2-6
d_call: .
v_call: TRBV6-5

cdr3_nt: TGTGCCTGGGGGAAGGACTGGAACTATGGCTACACCTTC
cdr3_aa: CAWGKDWNYGYTF
clone_size: .
j_call: TRBJ1-2
d_call: .
v_call: TRBV30

cdr3_nt: TGCGCCAGCAGCCCCCGCGGGGCGAATCGTCCGGGTGAGCAGTTCTTC
cdr3_aa: CASSPRGANRPGEQFF
clone_size: .
j_call: TRBJ2-1
d_call: .
v_call: TRBV4-1

cdr3_nt: TGTGCCAGCAGTTTTGCCCCGAGCTCCTACAATGAGCAGTTCTTC
cdr3_aa: CASSFAPSSYNEQFF
clone_size: .
j_call: TRBJ2-1
d_call: .
v_call: TRBV27

cdr3_nt: TGTGCCAGCAGCCAAGAGGGGGGGCGCGGAAACACCATATATTTT
cdr3_aa: CASSQEGGRGNTIYF
clone_size: once
j_call: TRBJ1-3
d_call: .
v_call: TRBV4-2

cdr3_nt: TGTGCCAGCAGTTTTCGAGCGGGTAACTACAATGAGCAGTTCTTC
cdr3_aa: CASSFRAGNYNEQFF
clone_size: .
j_call: TRBJ2-1
d_call: .
v_call: TRBV27

cdr3_nt: TGTGCCAGCAATCAGGGACTAATACAAGAGACCCAGTACTTC
cdr3_aa: CASNQGLIQETQYF
clone_size: once
j_call: TRBJ2-5
d_call: TRBD2
v_call: TRBV6-6